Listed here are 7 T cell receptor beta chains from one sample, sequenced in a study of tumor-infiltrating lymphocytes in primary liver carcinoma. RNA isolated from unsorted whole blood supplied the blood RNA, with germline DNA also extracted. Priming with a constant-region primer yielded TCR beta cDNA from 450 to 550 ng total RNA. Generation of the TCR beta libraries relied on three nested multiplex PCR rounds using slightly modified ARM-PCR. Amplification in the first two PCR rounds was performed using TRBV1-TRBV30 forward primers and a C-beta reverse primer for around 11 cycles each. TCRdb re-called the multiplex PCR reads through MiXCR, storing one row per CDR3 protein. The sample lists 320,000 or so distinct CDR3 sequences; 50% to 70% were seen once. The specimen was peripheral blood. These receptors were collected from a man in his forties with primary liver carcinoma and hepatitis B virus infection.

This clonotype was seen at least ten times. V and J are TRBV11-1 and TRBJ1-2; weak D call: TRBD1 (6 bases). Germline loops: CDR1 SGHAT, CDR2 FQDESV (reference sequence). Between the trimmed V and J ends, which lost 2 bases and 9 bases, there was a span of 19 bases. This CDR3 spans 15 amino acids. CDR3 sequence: CASSLNGVLQGSYTF. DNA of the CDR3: TGTGCCAGCAGCTTAAATGGGGTCCTCCAGGGGAGCTACACCTTC.

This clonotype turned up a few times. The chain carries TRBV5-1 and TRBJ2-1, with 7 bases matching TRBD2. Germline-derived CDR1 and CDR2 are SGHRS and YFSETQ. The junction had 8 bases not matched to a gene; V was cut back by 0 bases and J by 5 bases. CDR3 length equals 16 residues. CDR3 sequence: CASSLDGRAIHNEQFF. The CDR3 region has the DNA TGCGCCAGCAGCTTGGATGGGAGGGCCATACACAATGAGCAGTTCTTC.

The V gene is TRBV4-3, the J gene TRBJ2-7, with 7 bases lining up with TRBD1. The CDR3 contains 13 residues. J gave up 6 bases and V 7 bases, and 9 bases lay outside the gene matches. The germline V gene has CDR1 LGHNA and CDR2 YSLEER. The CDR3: CASNQYRGGEQYF. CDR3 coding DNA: TGCGCCAGCAACCAGTACAGGGGTGGCGAGCAGTACTTC.

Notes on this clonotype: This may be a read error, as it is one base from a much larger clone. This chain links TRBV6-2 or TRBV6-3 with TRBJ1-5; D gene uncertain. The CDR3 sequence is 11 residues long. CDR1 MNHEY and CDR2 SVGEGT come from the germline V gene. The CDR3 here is CASNYLGPQHF. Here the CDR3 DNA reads TGTGCCAGCAATTACTTGGGGCCCCAGCATTTT.

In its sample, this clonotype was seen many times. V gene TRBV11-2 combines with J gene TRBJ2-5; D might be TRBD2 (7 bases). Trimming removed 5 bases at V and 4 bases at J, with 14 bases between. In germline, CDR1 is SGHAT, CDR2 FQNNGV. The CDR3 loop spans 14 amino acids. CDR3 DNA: TGTGCCAGCAGCCCTCGAGGGGGGGGAGAGACCCAGTACTTC. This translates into CASSPRGGGETQYF.

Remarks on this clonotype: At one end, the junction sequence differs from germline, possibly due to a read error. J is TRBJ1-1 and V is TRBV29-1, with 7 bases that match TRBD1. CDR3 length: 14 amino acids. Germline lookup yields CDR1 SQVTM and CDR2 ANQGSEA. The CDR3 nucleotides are TGCAGCGTCGCAGGGGGGGGCCTGAACACTGAAGTTCTCTTT. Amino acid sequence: CSVAGGGLNTEVLF.

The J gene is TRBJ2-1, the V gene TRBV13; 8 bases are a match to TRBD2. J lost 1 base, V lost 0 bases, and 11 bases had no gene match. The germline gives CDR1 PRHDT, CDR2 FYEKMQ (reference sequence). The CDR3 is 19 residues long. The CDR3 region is CASSLGGAGGARSYNEQFF. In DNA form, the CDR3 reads TGTGCCAGCAGCTTAGGTGGCGCGGGAGGCGCTCGGTCCTACAATGAGCAGTTCTTC.